Listed here are 6 T cell receptor beta chains from one sample, sequenced in a study of T cell responses to AZD1222 COVID-19 vaccine. The table came from immunoSEQ multiplex PCR; TCRdb's copy has only in-frame clones and leaves some out. The sample records some 90,000 clones, more than 70% being singletons. Sample: peripheral blood, taken on day 0 of AZD1222 vaccination. These receptors all stem from an adult in good health.

The V call is TRBV5-1, the J call TRBJ1-1, with 9 bases fitting TRBD1. Losses at the gene ends were 0 bases for V and 6 bases for J; bases not matched to a gene: 9. The CDR3 covers 16 residues. Germline loops: CDR1 SGHRS, CDR2 YFSETQ. For the CDR3, the DNA is TGCGCCAGCAGCTTGGATCCACAGGGGGCAGGCGCTGAAGCTTTCTTT. Translated: CASSLDPQGAGAEAFF. Complete variable domain (other parts from reference TRBV5-1 and TRBJ1-1): KAGVTQTPRYLIKTRGQQVTLSCSPISGHRSVSWYQQTPGQGLQFLFEYFSETQRNKGNFPGRFSGRQFSNSRSEMNVSTLELGDSALYLCASSLDPQGAGAEAFFGQGTRLTVV.

This clone was recorded once. The rearrangement links TRBV2 to TRBJ2-1; D call uncertain. The ends were cut back, 6 bases at V and 5 bases at J, with 8 bases in the middle. This CDR3 spans 12 amino acids. Germline CDR1 reads SNHLY; CDR2 reads FYNNEI. The CDR3 loop is CASSATNNEQFF. The DNA of the CDR3 is TGTGCCAGCAGCGCTACAAACAATGAGCAGTTCTTC.

The CDR3 sequence is CATSRDRGQGTRGGGYTF. CDR3 coding DNA: TGTGCCACCAGCAGAGATCGGGGACAGGGGACCCGAGGTGGTGGCTACACCTTC. The J gene is TRBJ1-2, the V gene TRBV15, with 10 bases fitting TRBD1. V shed 0 bases and J 7 bases; nucleotides not matched to a gene: 14. Germline-derived CDR1 and CDR2 are LNHNV and YYDKDF (reference sequence). The CDR3 is made up of 18 amino acids.

The chain uses TRBV5-1 and TRBJ2-5; 8 nucleotides line up with TRBD1. Germline CDR1 and CDR2: SGHRS and YFSETQ. The CDR3 spans 14 residues. V was pared by 3 bases and J by 2 bases, with 3 bases of the junction left unmatched. The CDR3 bases are TGCGCCAGCAGCTCGACAGGGGATCAAGAGACCCAGTACTTC. It codes for CASSSTGDQETQYF.

CDR3 amino acids: CASSFRQMGRDSYNEQFF. The CDR3 coding sequence is TGCGCCAGCAGCTTCAGGCAAATGGGACGGGACTCCTACAATGAGCAGTTCTTC. The chain combines TRBV5-1 with TRBJ2-1; D may correspond to TRBD1 or TRBD2 (5 bases each). Germline assignment: CDR1 SGHRS and CDR2 YFSETQ. The CDR3 length is 18 residues. V lost 2 bases and J lost 0, with 18 bases in between.

The chain employs TRBV5-1 and TRBJ1-1; D gene ambiguous. Trimming took 1 base from V and 0 from J, leaving 7 bases between them. This CDR3 is 14 amino acids long. From germline, CDR1 is SGHRS and CDR2 YFSETQ. Here the CDR3 DNA reads TGCGCCAGCAGCTTGAGTACTTTGAACACTGAAGCTTTCTTT. Translation gives CASSLSTLNTEAFF.